The 14 T cell receptor beta chains given below trace back to one sample, sequenced in a study of blood T cell repertoires in COVID-19. The data were produced by immunoSEQ multiplex PCR, yet TCRdb's version contains in-frame clones alone and is incomplete. This table holds over 110,000 clones, 88% found once. The material sequenced was peripheral blood. The receptors stem from a human donor in a cohort sampled during active COVID-19.

V and J are TRBV9 and TRBJ2-2, with 9 bases that match TRBD2. Germline CDR1 is SGDLS and CDR2 is YYNGEE. The CDR3 is 15 amino acids. J was trimmed by 2 bases and V by 5 bases; bases with no gene match: 4. The CDR3 protein is CASSSAGGNTGELFF. The CDR3 DNA reads as TGTGCCAGCAGTTCAGCGGGGGGAAACACCGGGGAGCTGTTTTTT.

The rearrangement uses TRBV18 and TRBJ2-1, with D unclear. CDR3 length equals 13 residues. Trimming removed 0 bases at V and 8 bases at J, with 8 bases between. CDR1 is KGHSH and CDR2 is LQKENI in the germline V gene. CDR3 region: CASSPPVSDEQFF. The CDR3 DNA reads TGTGCCAGCTCACCACCGGTGTCAGATGAGCAGTTCTTC. Full variable domain (missing parts from reference TRBV18 and TRBJ2-1): NAGVMQNPRHLVRRRGQEARLRCSPMKGHSHVYWYRQLPEEGLKFMVYLQKENIIDESGMPKERFSAEFPKEGPSILRIQQVVRGDSAAYFCASSPPVSDEQFFGPGTRLTVL.

This clone appeared once. The rearrangement uses TRBV4-2 and TRBJ2-2; TRBD2 might be the D (5 bases). CDR3 length equals 17 residues. V dropped 2 bases and J dropped 6 bases, with 19 bases sitting between them. Germline V gene lookup returns CDR1 LGHNA and CDR2 YNFKEQ. CDR3: CASSQIAGTQKAGELFF. The DNA for the CDR3 is TGTGCCAGCAGCCAAATTGCGGGCACCCAAAAAGCCGGGGAGCTGTTTTTT.

The rearrangement uses TRBV9 and TRBJ2-1, with 7 bases lining up with TRBD1. V trimming: 4 bases; J trimming: 7 bases; junction bases outside the gene matches: 17. The CDR3 consists of 17 residues. The germline CDR1 and CDR2 sequences are SGDLS and YYNGEE. CDR3 sequence: CASSTRTGTAQRNEQFF. DNA of the CDR3: TGTGCCAGCAGCACCCGCACCGGGACAGCCCAACGGAATGAGCAGTTCTTC.

The chain has TRBV3-1 (or the pseudogene TRBV3-2) and TRBJ1-6, with D perhaps matching TRBD1 (6 bases). Germline V gives CDR1 LGHDT, CDR2 YNNKEL (reference sequence). The CDR3 contains 15 residues. V lost 2 bases and J 9 bases, leaving 14 bases between the germline ends. CDR3 nucleotide sequence: TGTGCCAGCAGCCAATCGACAGGCCTGGGTTCACCCCTCCACTTT. This codes for CASSQSTGLGSPLHF.

Comments on this clone: This CDR3 is also generated by other DNA sequences in the sample. This chain uses TRBV4-1 with TRBJ1-1; D ambiguous. The CDR3 covers 13 residues. V was trimmed by 1 base and J by 1 base, leaving 4 bases between them. The germline CDR1 and CDR2 sequences are MGHRA and YSYEKL. DNA for the CDR3: TGCGCCAGCAGCCAAGGGAGGAACACTGAAGCTTTCTTT. This sequence encodes CASSQGRNTEAFF.

At least ten counts were recorded for this clone. V gene TRBV7-3 combines with J gene TRBJ2-4; D unclear. The CDR3 extends over 12 amino acids. V lost 5 bases to trimming and J lost 9 bases, with 11 bases between them. The V gene's germline CDR1 is SGHTA and CDR2 FQGTGA. CDR3 nucleotide sequence: TGTGCCAGCAGCCTGGGCTCTGGCATTCAGTACTTC. Translated, it gives CASSLGSGIQYF.

V usage is TRBV7-2 and J usage is TRBJ2-3; 8 bases agree with TRBD2. The V gene end was trimmed by 0 bases and the J gene end by 6 bases; junction bases not matched to a gene: 8. Germline V lookup: CDR1 SGHTA, CDR2 FQGNSA. The CDR3 totals 16 residues. CDR3 nucleotide sequence: TGTGCCAGCAGCTTAGCCCCACTAGCGGAAGGTGATACGCAGTATTTT. Translating it yields CASSLAPLAEGDTQYF.

The V call is TRBV5-4, the J call TRBJ1-2; D remains ambiguous. The germline V gene encodes CDR1 SGHNT and CDR2 YYREEE (reference sequence). The CDR3 runs 15 residues. Deletions cut 3 bases from V and 4 bases from J, with 16 bases between. The CDR3 region has the DNA TGTGCCAGCAGCTCTGCCGCGGGGATAAGCTATGGCTACACCTTC. This gives the protein CASSSAAGISYGYTF.

This sequence joins TRBV3-1 (or the pseudogene TRBV3-2) and TRBJ2-5; tentative D call: TRBD2 (6 bases). The germline gives CDR1 LGHDT, CDR2 YNNKEL (reference sequence). V dropped 0 bases and J dropped 5 bases, with 13 bases sitting between them. The CDR3 totals 15 residues. The DNA of the CDR3 is TGTGCCAGCAGCCAAGAACAGCTAGCGTCTGAGACCCAGTACTTC. This encodes CASSQEQLASETQYF.

This chain joins TRBV7-3 and TRBJ2-7; 8 nucleotides align to TRBD1. CDR3 size: 14 residues. Germline CDR1 is SGHTA and CDR2 is FQGTGA. With V trimmed by 5 bases and J by 2 bases, 5 bases remained unmatched. The CDR3 DNA follows: TGTGCCAGCAGCGCGCAGGGGGCTCCCTACGAGCAGTACTTC. Amino acid sequence: CASSAQGAPYEQYF.

The J gene is TRBJ1-4, the V gene TRBV4-1, with 7 bases lining up with TRBD1. V was pared by 4 bases and J by 8 bases, with 10 bases of the junction left unmatched. This CDR3 has 15 residues. Germline-derived CDR1 and CDR2 are MGHRA and YSYEKL. CDR3 sequence reads: CASSLDKGGWEKLFF. Here the CDR3 DNA reads TGCGCCAGCAGCCTCGATAAAGGGGGCTGGGAAAAACTGTTTTTT.

This clone was picked up one time. This chain uses TRBV7-2 with TRBJ1-3; D gene unclear. The CDR3 spans 15 residues. Germline CDR1 is SGHTA and CDR2 is FQGNSA. Trimming cost V 3 bases and J 4 bases, with 13 bases left between them. The chain's CDR3 is CASSFSTGGGNTIYF. The DNA of the CDR3 is TGTGCCAGCAGCTTTAGTACGGGAGGCGGAAACACCATATATTTT.

V usage is TRBV7-9 and J usage is TRBJ1-3; a possible D gene is TRBD1 (5 bases). The V gene lost 5 bases and the J gene lost 0 bases, with 14 bases spanning the gap. CDR3 length: 16 residues. Germline V gene data show CDR1 as SEHNR and CDR2 as FQNEAQ (reference sequence). In DNA, the CDR3 is TGTGCCAGCAGCGCGCCCGGGGGGGGCTCTGGAAACACCATATATTTT. It codes for CASSAPGGGSGNTIYF.